This T cell receptor (beta chain) was identified during a study of blood T cell repertoires in COVID-19. For the study at large: The United States, Italy and Spain were the sources of the acute and convalescent COVID-19 samples.

In the authors' workflow: Amplification of reference gene primers was used by the study to estimate nucleated cell counts. TCRdb keeps only in-frame clones here, not all; method: immunoSEQ multiplex PCR. V and J calls and clone size are copied from that table; D and trimming were computed from the DNA. Counted here are some 300,000 clones, 85% to 90% occurring once; the ten biggest clones make up 6.3%. The V gene end was trimmed by 4 bases and the J gene end by 1 base; junction bases not matched to a gene: 5. The germline gives CDR1 SGHNT, CDR2 YYREEE (reference sequence). This CDR3 region has 15 residues.

The sequence derives from a woman between 45 and 60 years old with COVID-19, enrolled during active disease. The chain recombines TRBV5-4 with TRBJ2-1, with TRBD1 matching over 7 bases. Sequencing used peripheral blood. The CDR3 region has the DNA TGTGCCAGCAGCACGACAGGGTCATCCTACAATGAGCAGTTCTTC. It specifies CASSTTGSSYNEQFF.